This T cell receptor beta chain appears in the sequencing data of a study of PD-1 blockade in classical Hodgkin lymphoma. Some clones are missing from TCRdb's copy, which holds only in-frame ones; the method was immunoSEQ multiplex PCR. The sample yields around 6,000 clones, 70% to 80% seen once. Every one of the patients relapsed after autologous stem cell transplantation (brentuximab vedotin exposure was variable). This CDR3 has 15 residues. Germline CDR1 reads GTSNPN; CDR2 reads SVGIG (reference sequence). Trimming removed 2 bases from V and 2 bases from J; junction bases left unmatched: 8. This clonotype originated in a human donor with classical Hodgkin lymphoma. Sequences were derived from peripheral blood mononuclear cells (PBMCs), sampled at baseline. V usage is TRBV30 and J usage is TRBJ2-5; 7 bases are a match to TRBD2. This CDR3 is CAWSSNSGLQETQYF. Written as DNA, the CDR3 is TGTGCCTGGAGTTCGAATAGCGGGTTACAAGAGACCCAGTACTTC.